This TCR beta chain was retrieved from a study of T cells in Graves' hyperthyroidism and ophthalmopathy. Findings of the study overall: Patients with ophthalmopathy were separated from those with stable hyperthyroidism by a 13 V-J model.

The definition of stable Graves' hyperthyroidism was no ophthalmopathy progression within 18 months. Amplified TCR beta CDR3 regions came from RNA transcripts. The HTBI primer set was used in a first-round RT-PCR of the TCR CDR3. TCRdb re-called the multiplex PCR reads with MiXCR, one entry per CDR3 protein. Among 450,000 to 700,000 distinct CDR3 sequences listed, just over 45% were seen once. Between the trimmed V and J ends, which lost 0 bases and 7 bases, there was a span of 22 bases. In germline, CDR1 is DFQATT, CDR2 SNEGSKA (reference sequence). The CDR3 contains 17 residues. This clonotype was counted many times. Its antigen is currently unknown.

What was sequenced was peripheral blood or thyroid tissue (not recorded which). This chain uses TRBV20-1 with TRBJ1-5; D gene uncertain. This TCR derives from a woman aged 18-35 years with Graves' hyperthyroidism. CDR3 loop: CSARDLAGLSVDQPQHF. In nucleotides, the CDR3 is TGCAGTGCTAGAGATCTGGCGGGTCTTTCGGTTGACCAGCCCCAGCATTTT.